This T cell receptor beta chain was observed in a study of OX40 agonist ivuxolimab in advanced cancers. Overall study: Every patient in dose escalation had hepatocellular carcinoma, melanoma, renal cell or head and neck cancer.

Patients were ruled out by autoimmune disease history or systemic immunosuppression. Generated by immunoSEQ multiplex PCR, the TCRdb table keeps only in-frame clones and is missing some. The table records 81,000 or so clones, around 89% of them present only once. V dropped 3 bases and J dropped 3; count of bases not matched to a gene: 11. This CDR3 is built from 16 residues. Germline CDR1 is MGHDK and CDR2 is SYGVNS. In regard to this clone: Its antigen remains unidentified.

General study results and limits: Clonal expansion was seen in CD4+ and CD8+ blood T cells by week 6 at 0.1 to 3.0 mg/kg.

The source of this sequence is an adult with an advanced solid tumor such as melanoma, head and neck, liver or kidney cancer. The specimen was CD4+ or CD8+ T cells sorted from blood, collected in a trial of the OX40 agonist ivuxolimab. The chain recombines TRBV25-1 with TRBJ2-7, with TRBD2 matching 7 bases. The CDR3 reads CASSDALADTDYEQYF. In DNA, the CDR3 is TGTGCCAGCAGTGACGCTCTAGCGGACACAGACTACGAGCAGTACTTC.